This T cell receptor beta chain derives from a study of blood T cells in healthy people across ages. Study background: The template switching approach captured approximately one barcoded beta molecule for every two T cells.

Study-wide results and limits: Diversity estimates from one million T cells were considered underestimates.

Using a J-beta primer mix together with a sample-barcoded 5' primer, a second PCR was run for roughly 6 to 11 cycles. TCRdb called the 5' RACE reads again in MiXCR, with one record for every CDR3 protein. The data show 550,000 to 650,000 distinct CDR3 sequences, about 28% seen once. With respect to this clonotype: Its antigen remains unknown.

The V end was cut by 4 bases, the J end by 8 bases, with 12 bases between. Germline CDR1 is MNHNY and CDR2 is SVGAGI (reference sequence). The CDR3 is 13 residues long. The donors, aged 6 to 90, were healthy Caucasians from Russia. Isolated PBMCs totaled at least 6.5 million in each sample. The V gene is TRBV6-6, the J gene TRBJ2-1; D call uncertain. The sequenced sample consisted of blood. The TCR originated in a woman aged 80 or older in good health. The CDR3 sequence is CASSSNLHDEQFF. For the CDR3, the DNA is TGTGCCAGCAGTTCGAACCTACATGATGAGCAGTTCTTC.